These T cell receptor beta chains were read from a single sample in a study of shared clonotypes between healthy human individuals. Profiled with immunoSEQ multiplex PCR; TCRdb holds only in-frame clones, not every one. The table includes 1.5 million to 2.5 million clones, around 96% detected once. Sequencing was performed on naive CD8+ T cells sorted from blood. These receptors originate from a young man in good health. CDR3s include the opening cysteine and the closing phenylalanine or tryptophan. The order of the fields is D gene, J gene, CDR3 length, clone size, V gene, CDR3 DNA, CDR3 protein. A D gene is named only where the DNA matches it firmly. For some rows the clone size is stated as once, few or many, or as a class when expanded; others skip it.

>TRBD1|TRBJ1-5|15|.|TRBV28
TGTGCCAGCAGTCGACAGGGAGAGGTGGATCAGCCCCAGCATTTT
CASSRQGEVDQPQHF
>.|TRBJ2-7|15|once|TRBV6-5
TGTGCCAGCAGCCCCGTGGGAGGGGGTATCTACGAGCAGTACTTC
CASSPVGGGIYEQYF
>.|TRBJ1-4|14|.|TRBV6-1
TGTGCCAGCAGTGAAATGGCCAGTAATGAAAAACTGTTTTTT
CASSEMASNEKLFF
>.|TRBJ1-1|14|.|TRBV4-1
TGCGCCAGCAGCCAAGAGAGGGTGAACACTGAAGCTTTCTTT
CASSQERVNTEAFF
>.|TRBJ2-1|11|few|TRBV5-6
TGTGCCAGCAGCTTGGGGGAAGAGCAGTTCTTC
CASSLGEEQFF
>TRBD1|TRBJ1-5|15|.|TRBV2
TGTGCCAGCAGGGAACAGGGGGTAGGCAATCAGCCCCAGCATTTT
CASREQGVGNQPQHF
>.|TRBJ1-5|18|.|TRBV23-1
TGCGCCAGCAGTCAACGGAGGGTTGGAGGTTATAGCAATCAGCCCCAGCATTTT
CASSQRRVGGYSNQPQHF
>.|TRBJ2-7|14|.|TRBV14
TGTGCCAGCAGCCACGGCGCAGGATGGTACGAGCAGTACTTC
CASSHGAGWYEQYF
>TRBD2|TRBJ2-3|14|.|TRBV10-1
TGCGCCAGCAGTAACGGGAGGGTCACAGATACGCAGTATTTT
CASSNGRVTDTQYF
>.|TRBJ1-6|15|.|TRBV11-2
TGTGCCAGCAGCTTAGTCAGTGTCTATAATTCACCCCTCCACTTT
CASSLVSVYNSPLHF
>TRBD2|TRBJ2-2|18|.|TRBV28
TGTGCCAGCAGCAATGGACTAGCGGGGGGGACGAACACCGGGGAGCTGTTTTTT
CASSNGLAGGTNTGELFF
>TRBD1|TRBJ1-6|18|.|TRBV14
TGTGCCAGCAGCCAAGATCTCCCAGGGGGCTTCTATAATTCACCCCTCCACTTT
CASSQDLPGGFYNSPLHF
>TRBD1|TRBJ2-7|17|.|TRBV29-1
TGCAGCGTCGCCACCGTAGCCCGGGACAGGGGAGCCTACGAGCAGTACTTC
CSVATVARDRGAYEQYF
>TRBD1|TRBJ2-7|15|.|TRBV5-1
TGCGCCAGCAGCTTGGCCCAGGGGACAGCCTACGAGCAGTACTTC
CASSLAQGTAYEQYF
>.|TRBJ2-1|13|.|TRBV10-3
TGTGCCATCAGTGAGGAGTTTTGGGATGAGCAGTTCTTC
CAISEEFWDEQFF
>.|TRBJ2-7|15|once|TRBV11-2
TGTGCCAGCAGCTCTGCCCCAGGGTGGCCCTACGAGCAGTACTTC
CASSSAPGWPYEQYF
>.|TRBJ2-3|14|.|TRBV9
TGTGCCAGCAGCGCGCGGGACTCCACAGATACGCAGTATTTT
CASSARDSTDTQYF
>TRBD1|TRBJ2-7|13|few|TRBV6-6
TGTGCCAGCAGTGAGGGACAGCTCTACGAGCAGTACTTC
CASSEGQLYEQYF
>.|TRBJ2-5|15|.|TRBV10-2
TGCGCCAGCAGCCCCAACAGAGAGCCTCAAGAGACCCAGTACTTC
CASSPNREPQETQYF
>.|TRBJ2-5|10|few|TRBV20-1
TGCAGTGATGGGTATGAGACCCAGTACTTC
CSDGYETQYF
>.|TRBJ1-3|12|.|TRBV7-2
TGTGCCAGCAGCCCCCAGGGAAACACCATATATTTT
CASSPQGNTIYF
>TRBD1|TRBJ1-2|15|.|TRBV6-5
TGTGCCAGCAGTCGAATGACAGGGTTTAACTATGGCTACACCTTC
CASSRMTGFNYGYTF
>.|TRBJ1-5|16|.|TRBV7-2
TGTGCCAGCAGTTTCTTTGGGGGGCCCGGCAATCAGCCCCAGCATTTT
CASSFFGGPGNQPQHF
>TRBD2|TRBJ2-7|16|.|TRBV5-1
TGCGCCAGCAGCTTGGTTATAAGCGGGGGGGCGTACGAGCAGTACTTC
CASSLVISGGAYEQYF
>.|TRBJ2-7|12|.|TRBV29-1
TGCAGCGTTGCAGGGGAAGGGTACGAGCAGTACTTC
CSVAGEGYEQYF
>.|TRBJ2-7|14|.|TRBV7-9
TGTGCCAGCAGCTCAATGACAGGTGCCTACGAGCAGTACTTC
CASSSMTGAYEQYF
>.|TRBJ1-2|15|.|TRBV7-8
TGTGCCAGCAGCCCGAGCGCGGTCGGAATGTATGGCTACACCTTC
CASSPSAVGMYGYTF
>TRBD2|TRBJ2-1|16|.|TRBV10-1
TGCGCCAGCAGTGGAGCGGGAGGGGGCTCCTACAATGAGCAGTTCTTC
CASSGAGGGSYNEQFF
>.|TRBJ1-2|15|.|TRBV6-1
TGTGCCAGCAGTCCCACAGGGATGGCTAACTATGGCTACACCTTC
CASSPTGMANYGYTF
>.|TRBJ1-5|14|.|TRBV25-1
TGTGCCAGCAGTGAATTCGGGGTCAATCAGCCCCAGCATTTT
CASSEFGVNQPQHF
>.|TRBJ1-2|13|.|TRBV4-3
TGCGCCAGCAGCGAAGGGGCGAACTATGGCTACACCTTC
CASSEGANYGYTF
>.|TRBJ1-5|15|.|TRBV6-6
TGTGCCAGCAGTTACGAGCCGGGGTCCAATCAGCCCCAGCATTTT
CASSYEPGSNQPQHF
>.|TRBJ1-6|14|few|TRBV6-5
TGTGCCAGCAGTTACTCGGAGGGGAATTCACCCCTCCACTTT
CASSYSEGNSPLHF